The next 2 T cell receptor beta chains were all read from a single sample in a study of T cell clones after liver transplantation (dated by TCRdb to the late 2010s). What this sample's time point label stands for: pre-transplant. Libraries were built with the immunoSEQ multiplex PCR assay. TCRdb provides this immuneACCESS table in a form limited to in-frame rearrangements. Some clones are lacking; in checked studies, under half of them reflect an unresolved V gene, and why the rest are absent is not known. The sample yields around 20,000 clones; about 90% were counted once. Over 10% of the sample is taken by the ten largest. This specimen was CD8+ T cells from blood, taken before liver transplant. These receptor sequences come from a human donor who received a liver transplant.

The V and J genes are TRBV11-3 and TRBJ2-1; D is ambiguous. The CDR3 loop spans 14 amino acids. Germline values: CDR1 SGHNT, CDR2 YENEEA. V was pared by 3 bases and J by 2 bases, with 8 bases between. The chain's CDR3 is CASSLDATYNEQFF. In nucleotides, the CDR3 is TGTGCCAGCAGCTTGGACGCAACCTACAATGAGCAGTTCTTC.

This clone was seen only once. This rearrangement joins TRBV19 to TRBJ2-1; 8 positions agree with TRBD1. Trimming removed 5 bases from V and 7 bases from J; junction bases left unmatched: 10. The CDR3 spans 15 residues. Germline CDR1 reads LNHDA; CDR2 reads SQIVND (reference sequence). CDR3 nucleotides: TGTGCCAGTAGTCCTCAGACAGGGGTGCGGAATGAGCAGTTCTTC. This translates into CASSPQTGVRNEQFF.